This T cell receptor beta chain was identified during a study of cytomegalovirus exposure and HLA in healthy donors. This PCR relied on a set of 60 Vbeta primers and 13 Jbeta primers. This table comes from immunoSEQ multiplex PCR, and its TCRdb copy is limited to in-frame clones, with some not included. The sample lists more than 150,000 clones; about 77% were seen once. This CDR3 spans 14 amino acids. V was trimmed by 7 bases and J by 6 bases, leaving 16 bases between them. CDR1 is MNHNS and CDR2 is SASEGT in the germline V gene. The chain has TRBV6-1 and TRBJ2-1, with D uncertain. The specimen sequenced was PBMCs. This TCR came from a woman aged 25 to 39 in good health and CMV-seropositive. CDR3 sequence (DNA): TGTGCCAGCATCCAGACAATTAGTGCCAATGAGCAGTTCTTC. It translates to CASIQTISANEQFF.